These T cell receptor beta chains were read from a single sample in a study of blood T cell repertoires in COVID-19. Assay used: immunoSEQ multiplex PCR; TCRdb lists only in-frame clones, some missing. The data contain some 140,000 clones, under 90% of them singletons. The sample taken for sequencing was peripheral blood. The source of these receptors is a woman aged 55-69 years with active or convalescent COVID-19. Both conserved end residues are part of each CDR3.

J gene: TRBJ2-2; V gene: TRBV19; CDR3 protein: CASSMGQGWTTGELFF
J gene: TRBJ2-6; V gene: TRBV5-1; CDR3 protein: CASSFSGGTSGANVLTF
J gene: TRBJ2-7; V gene: TRBV6-5; CDR3 protein: CASNGGVSQTYEQYF
J gene: TRBJ1-5; V gene: TRBV7-8; CDR3 protein: CASSYPGTGGGQPQHF
J gene: TRBJ1-1; V gene: TRBV5-4; CDR3 protein: CASSLTGGAMNTEAFF
J gene: TRBJ1-2; V gene: TRBV28; CDR3 protein: CASSLPFISFSPGQDYPNYGYTF
J gene: TRBJ1-6; V gene: TRBV2; CDR3 protein: CASSPTYNSPLHF
J gene: TRBJ2-3; V gene: TRBV4-2; CDR3 protein: CASSQEIRVDTQYF
J gene: TRBJ1-4; V gene: TRBV7-9; CDR3 protein: CASSFTGRRDEKLFF
J gene: TRBJ1-2; V gene: TRBV30; CDR3 protein: CAWSLRNYGYTF
J gene: TRBJ1-5; V gene: TRBV2; CDR3 protein: CASRDRGGNQPQHF
J gene: TRBJ1-2; V gene: TRBV5-6; CDR3 protein: CASSALRYGYTF
J gene: TRBJ2-2; V gene: TRBV27; CDR3 protein: CASSKGASGELFF
J gene: TRBJ1-1; V gene: TRBV9; CDR3 protein: CASSGTADTNTEAFF
J gene: TRBJ2-2; V gene: TRBV24-1; CDR3 protein: CATSPTGFAGELFF
J gene: TRBJ2-1; V gene: TRBV6-2/TRBV6-3; CDR3 protein: CASSYEGGGNEQFF
J gene: TRBJ2-7; V gene: TRBV5-6; CDR3 protein: CASSLTRDRISYEQYF
J gene: TRBJ2-2; V gene: TRBV18; CDR3 protein: CASSPATGATGELFF
J gene: TRBJ1-4; V gene: TRBV4-1; CDR3 protein: CASSQARAENEKLFF
J gene: TRBJ2-1; V gene: TRBV27; CDR3 protein: CASSFGTSGGLDNEQFF
J gene: TRBJ1-6; V gene: TRBV28; CDR3 protein: CASTNGDRDNSPLHF
J gene: TRBJ1-2; V gene: TRBV28; CDR3 protein: CASSTQRQGTYGYTF
J gene: TRBJ2-2; V gene: TRBV6-1; CDR3 protein: CASSDLAGGHSTGELFF
J gene: TRBJ2-5; V gene: TRBV7-2; CDR3 protein: CASSLPKLAGGGEETQYF
J gene: TRBJ1-4; V gene: TRBV10-3; CDR3 protein: CAISDVPSTREKLFF
J gene: TRBJ1-2; V gene: TRBV10-3; CDR3 protein: CAISVDRGRVDGYTF
J gene: TRBJ2-2; V gene: TRBV3-1/TRBV3-2; CDR3 protein: CASSHTEFTGELFF
J gene: TRBJ2-7; V gene: TRBV4-1; CDR3 protein: CASSQAFGQGLYEQYF